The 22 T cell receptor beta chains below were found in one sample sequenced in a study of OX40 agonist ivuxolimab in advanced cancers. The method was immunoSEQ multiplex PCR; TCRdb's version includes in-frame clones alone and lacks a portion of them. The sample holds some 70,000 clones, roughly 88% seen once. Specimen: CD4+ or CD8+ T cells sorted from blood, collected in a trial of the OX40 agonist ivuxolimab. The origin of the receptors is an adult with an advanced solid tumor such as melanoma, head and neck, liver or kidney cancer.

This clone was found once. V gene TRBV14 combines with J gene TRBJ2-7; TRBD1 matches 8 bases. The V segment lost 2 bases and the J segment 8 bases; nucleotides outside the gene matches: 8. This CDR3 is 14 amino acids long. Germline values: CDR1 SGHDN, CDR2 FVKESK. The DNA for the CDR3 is TGTGCCAGCAGCCAAAACGAGGGACAGGACAAGCAGTACTTC. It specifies CASSQNEGQDKQYF.

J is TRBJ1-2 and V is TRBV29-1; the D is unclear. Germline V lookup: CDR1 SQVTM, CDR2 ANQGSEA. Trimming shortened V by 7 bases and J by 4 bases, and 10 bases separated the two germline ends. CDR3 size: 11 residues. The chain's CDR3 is CSALGSYGYTF. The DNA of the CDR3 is TGCAGCGCCCTAGGGAGCTATGGCTACACCTTC.

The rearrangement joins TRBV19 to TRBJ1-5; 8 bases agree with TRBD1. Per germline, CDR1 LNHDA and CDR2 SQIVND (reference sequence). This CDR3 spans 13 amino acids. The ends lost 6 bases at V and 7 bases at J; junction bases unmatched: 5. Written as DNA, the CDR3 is TGTGCCAGTAGGGGGACAGGAGGACAGCCCCAGCATTTT. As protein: CASRGTGGQPQHF.

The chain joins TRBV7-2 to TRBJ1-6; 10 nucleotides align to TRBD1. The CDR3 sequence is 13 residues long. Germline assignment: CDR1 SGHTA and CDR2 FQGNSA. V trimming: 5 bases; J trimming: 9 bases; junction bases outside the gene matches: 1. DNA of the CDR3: TGTGCCAGCAGCGACAGGGGGCTTTCACCCCTCCACTTT. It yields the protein CASSDRGLSPLHF. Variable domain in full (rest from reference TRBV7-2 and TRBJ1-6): GAGVSQSPSNKVTEKGKDVELRCDPISGHTALYWYRQSLGQGLEFLIYFQGNSAPDKSGLPSDRFSAERTGGSVSTLTIQRTQQEDSAVYLCASSDRGLSPLHFGNGTRLTVT.

In DNA, the CDR3 is TGTGCCAGCAGCAAAGGACAGGCCCCCTATGGCTACACCTTC. Translated: CASSKGQAPYGYTF. The chain carries TRBV21-1 and TRBJ1-2; the table's D call, TRBD1, has no DNA check behind it. TRBV21-1 is described as a pseudogene. The CDR3 consists of 14 residues.

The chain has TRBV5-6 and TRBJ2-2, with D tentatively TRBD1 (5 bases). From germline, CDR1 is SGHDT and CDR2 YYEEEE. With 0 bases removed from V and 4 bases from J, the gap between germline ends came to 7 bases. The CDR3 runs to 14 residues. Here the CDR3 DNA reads TGTGCCAGCAGCTTGGGGACAACCACCGGGGAGCTGTTTTTT. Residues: CASSLGTTTGELFF.

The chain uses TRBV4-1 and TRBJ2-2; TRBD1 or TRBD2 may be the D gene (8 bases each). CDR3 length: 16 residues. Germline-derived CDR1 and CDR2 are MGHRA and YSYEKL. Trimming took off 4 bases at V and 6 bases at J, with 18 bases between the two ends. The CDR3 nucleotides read TGCGCCAGCAGCCCGACAGGGGCAGCGGGGGCCGGGGAGCTGTTTTTT. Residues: CASSPTGAAGAGELFF.

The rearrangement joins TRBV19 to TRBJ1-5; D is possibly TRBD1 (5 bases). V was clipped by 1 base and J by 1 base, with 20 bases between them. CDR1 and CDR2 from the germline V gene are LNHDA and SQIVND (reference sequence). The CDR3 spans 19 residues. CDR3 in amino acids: CASSIGWAGGPGSNQPQHF. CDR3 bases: TGTGCCAGTAGTATAGGGTGGGCGGGGGGACCAGGGAGCAATCAGCCCCAGCATTTT.

CDR3 loop: CASSLEQPLAKNIQYF. In DNA form, the CDR3 reads TGTGCCAGCAGTTTGGAACAGCCGCTAGCCAAAAACATTCAGTACTTC. The chain carries TRBV28 and TRBJ2-4; D not certain. Trimming took 3 bases from V and 0 from J, leaving 12 bases between them. This CDR3 comprises 16 residues. CDR1 and CDR2 (germline): MDHEN, SYDVKM.

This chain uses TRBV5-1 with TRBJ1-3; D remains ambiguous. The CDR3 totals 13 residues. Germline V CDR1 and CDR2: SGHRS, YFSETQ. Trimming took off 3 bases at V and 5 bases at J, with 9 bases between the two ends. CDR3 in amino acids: CASSSGGRNTIYF. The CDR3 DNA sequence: TGCGCCAGCAGCTCGGGAGGGAGAAACACCATATATTTT.

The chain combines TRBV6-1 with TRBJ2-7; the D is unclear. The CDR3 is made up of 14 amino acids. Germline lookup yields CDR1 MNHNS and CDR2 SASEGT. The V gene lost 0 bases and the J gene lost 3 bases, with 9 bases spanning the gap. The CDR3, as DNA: TGTGCCAGCAGTGAAGCAGGGCAGAGCTACGAGCAGTACTTC. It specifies CASSEAGQSYEQYF.

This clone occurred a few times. This CDR3 reads CASRKTGGGGGGYTF. The CDR3 DNA is TGCGCCAGCAGAAAGACAGGGGGCGGTGGTGGTGGCTACACCTTC. The genes are TRBV5-1 and TRBJ1-2; TRBD1 matches 10 bases. The CDR3 sequence is 15 residues long. CDR1 SGHRS and CDR2 YFSETQ come from the germline V gene. The trim removed 5 bases at V and 7 bases at J, leaving 11 bases unmatched.

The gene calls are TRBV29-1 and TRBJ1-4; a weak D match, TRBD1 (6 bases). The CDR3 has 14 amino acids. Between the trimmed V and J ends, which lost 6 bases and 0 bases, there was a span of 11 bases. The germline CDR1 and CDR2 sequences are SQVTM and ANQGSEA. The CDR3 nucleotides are TGCAGCGTGGGCAAGGGGGCAACTAATGAAAAACTGTTTTTT. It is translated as CSVGKGATNEKLFF.

The CDR3: CSVGGQSYGYTF. The DNA of the CDR3 is TGCAGCGTGGGAGGCCAGTCCTATGGCTACACCTTC. J is TRBJ1-2 and V is TRBV29-1; D remains unclear. Germline V gene data show CDR1 as SQVTM and CDR2 as ANQGSEA. Trimming stripped 6 bases from V and 4 bases from J, with 12 bases between. The CDR3 is 12 amino acids. Combining the CDR3 with reference TRBV29-1 and TRBJ1-2 gives the whole variable domain SAVISQKPSRDICQRGTSLTIQCQVDSQVTMMFWYRQQPGQSLTLIATANQGSEATYESGFVIDKFPISRPNLTFSTLTVSNMSPEDSSIYLCSVGGQSYGYTFGSGTRLTVV.

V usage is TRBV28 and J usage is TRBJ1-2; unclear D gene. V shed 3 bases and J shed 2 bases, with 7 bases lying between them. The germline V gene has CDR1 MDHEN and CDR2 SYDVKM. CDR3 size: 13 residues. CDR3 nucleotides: TGTGCCAGCAGTTTTCAGGAGAACTATGGCTACACCTTC. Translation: CASSFQENYGYTF.

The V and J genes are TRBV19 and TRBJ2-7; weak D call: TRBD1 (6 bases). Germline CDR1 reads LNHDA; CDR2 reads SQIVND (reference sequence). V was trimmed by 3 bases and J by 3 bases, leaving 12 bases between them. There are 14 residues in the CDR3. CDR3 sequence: CASSIQTGNYEQYF. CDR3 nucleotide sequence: TGTGCCAGTAGTATCCAGACAGGAAACTACGAGCAGTACTTC.

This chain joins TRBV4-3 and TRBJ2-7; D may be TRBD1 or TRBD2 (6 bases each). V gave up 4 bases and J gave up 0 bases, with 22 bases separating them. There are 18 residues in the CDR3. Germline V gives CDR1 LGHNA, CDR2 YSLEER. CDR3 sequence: CASSPQPPGGQSSYEQYF. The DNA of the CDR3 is TGCGCCAGCAGCCCACAGCCCCCCGGGGGCCAGAGCTCCTACGAGCAGTACTTC.

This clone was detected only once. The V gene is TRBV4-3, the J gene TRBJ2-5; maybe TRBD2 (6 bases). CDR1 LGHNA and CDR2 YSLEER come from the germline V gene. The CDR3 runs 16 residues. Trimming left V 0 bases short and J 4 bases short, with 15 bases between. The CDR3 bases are TGCGCCAGCAGCCAAGAAAGGCCCAGCGGGTCAGAGACCCAGTACTTC. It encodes CASSQERPSGSETQYF.

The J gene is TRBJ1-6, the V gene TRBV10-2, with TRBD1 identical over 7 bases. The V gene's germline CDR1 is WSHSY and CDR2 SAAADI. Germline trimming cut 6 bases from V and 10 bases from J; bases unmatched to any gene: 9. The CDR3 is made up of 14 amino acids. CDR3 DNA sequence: TGCGCCAGCAGGAGGGACAGTAGTGTGTCACCCCTCCACTTT. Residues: CASRRDSSVSPLHF.

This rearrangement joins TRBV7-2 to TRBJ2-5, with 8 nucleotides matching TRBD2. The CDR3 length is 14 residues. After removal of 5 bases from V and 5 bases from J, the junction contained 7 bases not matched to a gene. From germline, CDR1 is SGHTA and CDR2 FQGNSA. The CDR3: CASSLSGATETQYF. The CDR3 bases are TGTGCCAGCAGCCTTAGCGGGGCGACGGAGACCCAGTACTTC.

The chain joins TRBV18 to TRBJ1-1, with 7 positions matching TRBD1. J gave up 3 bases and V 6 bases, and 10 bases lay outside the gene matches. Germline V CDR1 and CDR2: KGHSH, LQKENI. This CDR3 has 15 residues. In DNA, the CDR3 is TGTGCCAGCTCGCCAATTTCCGGGACAGACACTGAAGCTTTCTTT. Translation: CASSPISGTDTEAFF.

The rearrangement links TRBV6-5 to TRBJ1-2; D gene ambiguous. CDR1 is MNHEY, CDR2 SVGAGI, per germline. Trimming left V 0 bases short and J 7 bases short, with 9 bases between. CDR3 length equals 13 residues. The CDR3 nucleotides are TGTGCCAGCAGTTACTCCGGATCTAGTGGCTACACCTTC. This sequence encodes CASSYSGSSGYTF.